This note documents a single T cell receptor beta chain sequence. The Seattle patients joined while their infection was active and were tracked longitudinally afterward. These data belong to a study of blood T cell repertoires in COVID-19. The germline gives CDR1 SGHNT, CDR2 YENEEA. V dropped 1 base and J dropped 2 bases, with 11 bases sitting between them. This CDR3 has 15 amino acids. The data were produced by immunoSEQ multiplex PCR, yet TCRdb's version contains in-frame clones alone and is incomplete. The sample includes some 270,000 clones, around 82% seen only once; the top ten take around 1%. What was sequenced was peripheral blood. The V call is TRBV11-3, the J call TRBJ1-1, with D possibly TRBD1 on 6 matching bases. The clonotype comes from a human donor with COVID-19, enrolled during active disease. The donor label of this sample is uncertain. CDR3 amino acids: CASSLGQAGNTEAFF. The CDR3 coding sequence is TGTGCCAGCAGCTTAGGACAGGCCGGTAACACTGAAGCTTTCTTT.